The source of this T cell receptor beta chain is a study of patients and donors after allogeneic stem cell transplantation. TCRdb redid the calling of the RT-PCR reads with MiXCR, one entry per CDR3 protein. This table holds approximately 200,000 distinct CDR3 sequences, 41% found once. This clonotype was detected only a few times. The germline V gene encodes CDR1 MDHEN and CDR2 SYDVKM. The V end was cut by 2 bases, the J end by 4 bases, with 12 bases between. The CDR3 spans 15 residues. This receptor was obtained from a human donor who was either an allogeneic HSCT recipient or a stem cell or donor lymphocyte infusion donor (not recorded which). It is not recorded whose cells these are; they may come from a transplant donor. The chain uses TRBV28 and TRBJ1-5; D possibly corresponds to TRBD1 (6 bases). Sequencing used blood, either unsorted or a sorted T cell fraction (not recorded which). DNA for the CDR3: TGTGCCAGCAGTTTAGGGGGCTGGAGGAATCAGCCCCAGCATTTT. It is translated as CASSLGGWRNQPQHF.